The entry that follows covers one T cell receptor beta chain sequence. This sample was taken from a study of blood T cell repertoires in COVID-19. Study details: The study drew acute and convalescent COVID-19 samples from the United States, Italy and Spain. Sources were T cells, B-cell-depleted T cells, or PBMCs; the material itself was cDNA or gDNA.

In the authors' workflow: How many nucleated cells were present was estimated from reference gene primer amplification. TCRdb's copy holds only in-frame clones and misses some; the assay was immunoSEQ multiplex PCR. That table is the source of V, J and clone size, and D and trimming were worked out from the DNA. This sample has roughly 200,000 clones, with 80% to 90% found just once. Patients from Seattle were sampled longitudinally, starting during active infection. V lost 3 bases and J lost 0; bases outside the gene matches: 7. Germline loops: CDR1 SGHNT, CDR2 YYREEE (reference sequence). The CDR3 extends over 19 amino acids.

The V call is TRBV5-4, the J call TRBJ2-1; 15 bases are shared with TRBD2. The sequence was collected from a woman at least 80 years old with COVID-19, enrolled during active disease. Sequenced sample: peripheral blood. The CDR3 region has the DNA TGTGCCAGCAGCTCAGGACTAGCGGGGGGGCATAGCTCCTACAATGAGCAGTTCTTC. Translated, it gives CASSSGLAGGHSSYNEQFF.